This T cell receptor (beta chain) was observed in a study of T cell responses to AZD1222 COVID-19 vaccine. As regards this clone: Its specificity is not known.

General observations from the study: Nearly half of the spike-specific TCRs reportedly recognize variant regions that carry no mutations. Mostly white British, mostly female donors; authors suggested clonal diversity may be underestimated. Sampling captured repertoires only after the peak T cell response.

From germline, CDR1 is LNHDA and CDR2 SQIVND (reference sequence). This CDR3 contains 14 residues. V dropped 9 bases and J dropped 4 bases, with 15 bases sitting between them. Sequenced by immunoSEQ multiplex PCR; TCRdb stores in-frame clones only, minus some. Of 82,000 or so clones in the sample, approximately 90% were seen once. The receptor's source is an adult in good health. The sample consisted of peripheral blood, taken on day 0 of AZD1222 vaccination. The rearrangement joins TRBV19 to TRBJ1-4; a weak D match, TRBD1 (5 bases). CDR3 amino acids: CASRGRSLNEKLFF. As DNA, the CDR3 is TGTGCCAGCCGGGGACGCTCCCTTAATGAAAAACTGTTTTTT.